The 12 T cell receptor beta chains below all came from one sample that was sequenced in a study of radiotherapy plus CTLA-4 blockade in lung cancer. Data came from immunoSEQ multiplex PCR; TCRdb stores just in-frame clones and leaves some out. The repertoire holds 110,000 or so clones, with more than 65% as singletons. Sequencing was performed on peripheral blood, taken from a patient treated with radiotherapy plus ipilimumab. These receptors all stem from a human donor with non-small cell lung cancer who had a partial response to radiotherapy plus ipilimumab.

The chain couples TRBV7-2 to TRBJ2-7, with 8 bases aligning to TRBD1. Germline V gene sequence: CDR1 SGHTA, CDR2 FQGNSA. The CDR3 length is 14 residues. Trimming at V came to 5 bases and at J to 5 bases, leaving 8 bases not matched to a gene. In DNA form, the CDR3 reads TGTGCCAGCAGCCCCCAGGGGGCTGACCACGAGCAGTACGTC. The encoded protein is CASSPQGADHEQYV.

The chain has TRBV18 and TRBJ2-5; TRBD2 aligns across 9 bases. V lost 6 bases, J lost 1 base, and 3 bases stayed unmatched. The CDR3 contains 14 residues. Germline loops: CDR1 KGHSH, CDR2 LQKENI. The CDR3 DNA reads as TGTGCCAGCTCTCTAGCGGGACCCCAAGAGACCCAGTACTTC. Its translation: CASSLAGPQETQYF.

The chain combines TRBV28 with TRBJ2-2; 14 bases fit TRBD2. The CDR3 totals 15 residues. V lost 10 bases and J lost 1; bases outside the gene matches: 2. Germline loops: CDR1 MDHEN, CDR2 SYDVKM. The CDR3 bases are TGTGCCACCGGGACTAGCGGGAGGAACACCGGGGAGCTGTTTTTT. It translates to CATGTSGRNTGELFF.

CDR3 nucleotides: TGTGCCATCAGTGAGGCGGGGGGGAATGAAAAACTGTTTTTT. It yields the protein CAISEAGGNEKLFF. The V gene is TRBV10-3, the J gene TRBJ1-4, with D possibly matching TRBD1 (5 bases). The CDR3 runs to 14 residues. The V end lost 2 bases, the J end lost 5 bases, and 9 bases lay between the germline ends. Germline-derived CDR1 and CDR2 are ENHRY and SYGVKD.

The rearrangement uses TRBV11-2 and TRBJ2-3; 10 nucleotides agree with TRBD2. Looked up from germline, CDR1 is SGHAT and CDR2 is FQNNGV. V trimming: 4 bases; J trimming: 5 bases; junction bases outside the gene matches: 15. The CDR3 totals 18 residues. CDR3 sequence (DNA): TGTGCCAGCAGCTCCCTGATCTTTAGCGGGAGGCGGAAAGATACGCAGTATTTT. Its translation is CASSSLIFSGRRKDTQYF.

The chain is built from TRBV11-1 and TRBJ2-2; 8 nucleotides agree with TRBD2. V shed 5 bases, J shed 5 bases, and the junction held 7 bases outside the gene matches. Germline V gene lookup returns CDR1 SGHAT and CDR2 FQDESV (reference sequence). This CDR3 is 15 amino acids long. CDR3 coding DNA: TGTGCCAGCAGCACCGGGACTAGGATAACCGGGGAGCTGTTTTTT. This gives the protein CASSTGTRITGELFF. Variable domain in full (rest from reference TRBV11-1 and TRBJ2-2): EAEVAQSPRYKITEKSQAVAFWCDPISGHATLYWYRQILGQGPELLVQFQDESVVDDSQLPKDRFSAERLKGVDSTLKIQPAELGDSAMYLCASSTGTRITGELFFGEGSRLTVL.

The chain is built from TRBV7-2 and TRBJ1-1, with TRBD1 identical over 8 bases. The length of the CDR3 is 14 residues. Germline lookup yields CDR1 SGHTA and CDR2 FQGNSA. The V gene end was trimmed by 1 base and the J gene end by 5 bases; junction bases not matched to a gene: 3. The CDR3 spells CASSLVQGATEAFF. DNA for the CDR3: TGTGCCAGCAGCTTAGTCCAGGGGGCAACTGAAGCTTTCTTT.

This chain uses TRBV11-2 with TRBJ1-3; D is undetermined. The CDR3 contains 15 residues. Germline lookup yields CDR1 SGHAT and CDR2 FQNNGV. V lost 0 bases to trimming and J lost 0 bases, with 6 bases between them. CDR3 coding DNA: TGTGCCAGCAGCTTAGACGGTTTCTCTGGAAACACCATATATTTT. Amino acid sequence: CASSLDGFSGNTIYF.

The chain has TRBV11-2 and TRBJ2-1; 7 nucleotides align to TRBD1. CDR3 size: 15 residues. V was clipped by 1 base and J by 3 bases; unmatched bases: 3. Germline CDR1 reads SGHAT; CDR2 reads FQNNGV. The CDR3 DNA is TGTGCCAGCAGCTTAGGACAGGGCCTCTACAATGAGCAGTTCTTC. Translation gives CASSLGQGLYNEQFF.

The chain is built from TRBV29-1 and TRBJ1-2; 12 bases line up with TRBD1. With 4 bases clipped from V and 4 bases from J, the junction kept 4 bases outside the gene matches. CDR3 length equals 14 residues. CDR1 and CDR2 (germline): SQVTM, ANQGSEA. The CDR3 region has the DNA TGCAGCGTTGGGGGGACAGGGGGCGGCTATGGCTACACCTTC. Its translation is CSVGGTGGGYGYTF.

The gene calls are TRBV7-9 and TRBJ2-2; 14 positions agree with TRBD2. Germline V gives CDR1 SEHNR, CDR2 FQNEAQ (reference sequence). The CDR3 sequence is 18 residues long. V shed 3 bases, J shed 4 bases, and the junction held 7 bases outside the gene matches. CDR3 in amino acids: CASSFGLAGGSSTGELFF. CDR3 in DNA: TGTGCCAGCAGCTTCGGACTAGCGGGAGGCTCGAGCACCGGGGAGCTGTTTTTT.

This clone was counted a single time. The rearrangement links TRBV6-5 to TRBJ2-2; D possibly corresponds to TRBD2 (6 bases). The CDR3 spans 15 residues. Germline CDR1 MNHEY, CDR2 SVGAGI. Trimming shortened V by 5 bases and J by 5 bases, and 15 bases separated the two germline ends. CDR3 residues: CASSPSREYTGELFF. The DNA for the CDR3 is TGTGCCAGCAGTCCCTCCCGGGAGTATACCGGGGAGCTGTTTTTT.